These 9 T cell receptor beta chains came from one sample sequenced in a study of control samples from healthy donors and cancer patients. Method: immunoSEQ multiplex PCR; TCRdb's copy keeps in-frame clones and lacks some. The table shows some 77,000 clones, with approximately 88% occurring only once. Sequenced input: blood. Source of these receptors: a woman aged 55 to 70 in good health.

V gene TRBV7-9 combines with J gene TRBJ2-5; D is possibly TRBD1 or TRBD2 (7 bases each). V was shortened by 4 bases and J by 5 bases, with 14 bases between the two germline ends. CDR3 length: 14 amino acids. The germline V gene has CDR1 SEHNR and CDR2 FQNEAQ (reference sequence). CDR3 loop: CASSSTGRGETQYF. DNA of the CDR3: TGTGCCAGCAGCTCGACAGGGAGGGGGGAGACCCAGTACTTC.

CDR3 amino acids: CASSSQSDVNTGELFF. CDR3 bases: TGCGCCAGCAGCTCTCAATCCGACGTGAACACCGGGGAGCTGTTTTTT. The V call is TRBV5-1, the J call TRBJ2-2; no firm D call. The germline V gene has CDR1 SGHRS and CDR2 YFSETQ. The CDR3 is 16 amino acids. The V end lost 3 bases, the J end lost 1 base, and 13 bases lay between the germline ends.

The chain joins TRBV5-4 to TRBJ2-4, with a weak D call TRBD2 (5 bases). Germline V lookup: CDR1 SGHNT, CDR2 YYREEE (reference sequence). The CDR3 sequence is 14 residues long. V was trimmed by 4 bases and J by 1 base, leaving 9 bases between them. CDR3 in DNA: TGTGCCAGCAGCACCGCGGGTGCCAAAAACATTCAGTACTTC. Its translation is CASSTAGAKNIQYF.

The chain is built from TRBV30 and TRBJ1-1, with D possibly being TRBD1 (6 bases). Germline CDR1 and CDR2: GTSNPN and SVGIG (reference sequence). Trimming pared 6 bases from V and 7 bases from J, leaving 15 bases between. The CDR3 is made up of 12 amino acids. The CDR3 loop reads CACRGRGDEAFF. CDR3 in DNA: TGTGCCTGTCGTGGCAGGGGAGATGAAGCTTTCTTT.

The chain joins TRBV28 to TRBJ1-1; D is uncertain. V was pared by 7 bases and J by 4 bases, with 16 bases between. Germline loops: CDR1 MDHEN, CDR2 SYDVKM. The CDR3 sequence is 14 residues long. CDR3 in DNA: TGTGCCAGCAACGGGAGGGCCGAAGGCACTGAAGCTTTCTTT. Its translation: CASNGRAEGTEAFF.

The chain couples TRBV2 to TRBJ1-2; D uncertain. The CDR3 is made up of 13 amino acids. Between the trimmed V and J ends, which lost 2 bases and 4 bases, there was a span of 8 bases. Germline CDR1 reads SNHLY; CDR2 reads FYNNEI. CDR3 amino acids: CASSEKGSYGYTF. The CDR3 region has the DNA TGTGCCAGCAGTGAAAAAGGGTCCTATGGCTACACCTTC. Full variable domain (rest looked up from reference TRBV2 and TRBJ1-2): EPEVTQTPSHQVTQMGQEVILRCVPISNHLYFYWYRQILGQKVEFLVSFYNNEISEKSEIFDDQFSVERPDGSNFTLKIRSTKLEDSAMYFCASSEKGSYGYTFGSGTRLTVV.

The chain links TRBV4-1 to TRBJ1-2; the D is unclear. The CDR3 totals 13 residues. CDR1 and CDR2 (germline): MGHRA, YSYEKL. The V end was cut by 2 bases, the J end by 2 bases, with 6 bases between. The DNA for the CDR3 is TGCGCCAGCAGCCAAAACAGCAACTATGGCTACACCTTC. Its protein is CASSQNSNYGYTF.

The chain couples TRBV15 to TRBJ2-2; the D is unclear. The germline V and J ends were trimmed by 9 bases and 1 base, with 15 bases remaining between them. Germline V gene data show CDR1 as LNHNV and CDR2 as YYDKDF (reference sequence). The length of the CDR3 is 15 residues. CDR3 coding DNA: TGTGCCACTAAGACACCGTCGGAGAACACCGGGGAGCTGTTTTTT. Its protein product is CATKTPSENTGELFF. Full variable domain (remainder filled in from reference TRBV15 and TRBJ2-2): DAMVIQNPRYQVTQFGKPVTLSCSQTLNHNVMYWYQQKSSQAPKLLFHYYDKDFNNEADTPDNFQSRRPNTSFCFLDIRSPGLGDTAMYLCATKTPSENTGELFFGEGSRLTVL.

The chain is built from TRBV5-1 and TRBJ2-1, with 12 bases matching TRBD1. The germline gives CDR1 SGHRS, CDR2 YFSETQ. J was trimmed by 8 bases and V by 4 bases; bases with no gene match: 7. The CDR3 loop spans 15 amino acids. The CDR3 reads CASSPGTGGGDEQFF. CDR3 bases: TGCGCCAGCAGCCCCGGGACAGGGGGCGGGGATGAGCAGTTCTTC.